Detailed here is one T cell receptor beta chain. Its antigen remains unidentified. Other DNA sequences in this specimen translate into the identical CDR3. All the donors were Caucasian adults who lived in Nashville, Tennessee. The data are from a study of shared clonotypes between healthy human individuals. Study information: Donors had three CD4 naive, three CD4 memory, two CD8 naive and one CD8 memory plate apiece. Study-wide results and limits: Rarefaction showed that sequencing of sorted subsets was incomplete (despite large depth).

The protocol was immunoSEQ multiplex PCR, while the TCRdb copy is restricted to in-frame clones and leaves out a portion. This table has 2,500,000 or so clones, more than 85% appearing once. The CDR3 totals 15 residues. Trimming removed 2 bases from V and 1 base from J; junction bases left unmatched: 3. Germline CDR1 SGDLS, CDR2 YYNGEE. The TCR comes from a man aged 18 to 30 in good health. Some clones in this sample may be carry-over from other donors' samples. The sample consisted of naive CD4+ T cells from PBMCs. As to subset: CD45RA+ positively selected. The rearrangement links TRBV9 to TRBJ2-1; 7 bases match TRBD2. The CDR3 is CASSVGLGSYNEQFF. CDR3 sequence (DNA): TGTGCCAGCAGCGTTGGACTAGGGTCCTACAATGAGCAGTTCTTC.